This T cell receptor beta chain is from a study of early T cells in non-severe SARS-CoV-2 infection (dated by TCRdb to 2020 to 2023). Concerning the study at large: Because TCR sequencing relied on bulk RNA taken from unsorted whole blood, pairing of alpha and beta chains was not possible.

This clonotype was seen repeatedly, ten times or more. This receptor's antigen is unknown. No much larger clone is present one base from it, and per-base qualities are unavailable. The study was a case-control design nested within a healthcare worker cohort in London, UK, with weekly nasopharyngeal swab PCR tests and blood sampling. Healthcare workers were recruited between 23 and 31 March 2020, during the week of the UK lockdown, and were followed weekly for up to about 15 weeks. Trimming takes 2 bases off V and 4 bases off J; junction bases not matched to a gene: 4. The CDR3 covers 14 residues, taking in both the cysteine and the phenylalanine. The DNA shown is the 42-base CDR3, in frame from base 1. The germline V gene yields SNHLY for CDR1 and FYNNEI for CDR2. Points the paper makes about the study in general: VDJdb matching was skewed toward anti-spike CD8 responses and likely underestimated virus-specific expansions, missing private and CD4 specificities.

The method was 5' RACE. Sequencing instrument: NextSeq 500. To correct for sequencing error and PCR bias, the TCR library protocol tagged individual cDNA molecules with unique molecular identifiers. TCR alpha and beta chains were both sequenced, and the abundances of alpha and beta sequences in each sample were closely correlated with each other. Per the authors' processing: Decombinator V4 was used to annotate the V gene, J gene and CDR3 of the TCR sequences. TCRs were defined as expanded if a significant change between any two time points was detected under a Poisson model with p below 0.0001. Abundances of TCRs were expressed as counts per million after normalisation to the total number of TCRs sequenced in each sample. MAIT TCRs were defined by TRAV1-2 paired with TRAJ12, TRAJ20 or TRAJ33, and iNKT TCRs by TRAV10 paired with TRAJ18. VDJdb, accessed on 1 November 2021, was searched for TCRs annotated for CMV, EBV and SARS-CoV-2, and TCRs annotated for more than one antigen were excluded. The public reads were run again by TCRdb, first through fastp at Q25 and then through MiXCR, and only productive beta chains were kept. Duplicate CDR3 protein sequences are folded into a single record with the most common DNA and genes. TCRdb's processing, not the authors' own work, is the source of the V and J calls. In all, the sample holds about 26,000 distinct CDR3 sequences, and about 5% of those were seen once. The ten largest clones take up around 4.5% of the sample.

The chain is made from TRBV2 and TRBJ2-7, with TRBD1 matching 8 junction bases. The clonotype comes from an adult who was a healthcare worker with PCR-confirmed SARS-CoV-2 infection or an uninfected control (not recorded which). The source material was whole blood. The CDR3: CASSEWDRRYEQYF. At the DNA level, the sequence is TGTGCCAGCAGTGAATGGGACAGGAGGTACGAGCAGTACTTC.